This T cell receptor (beta chain) appears in the sequencing data of a study of a mutant IDH1 vaccine in newly diagnosed glioma. The CDR3 has 14 amino acids. V shed 5 bases and J 5 bases; nucleotides not matched to a gene: 5. Germline CDR1 reads SGHRS; CDR2 reads YFSETQ. Indicated time point: week 35, safety follow-up. Doses of 300 ug of mutant IDH1 20-mer peptide were given with topical imiquimod. Profiling relied on immunoSEQ multiplex PCR, and the TCRdb table lists in-frame clones only, not all of them. The profile shows about 60,000 clones, around 84% of them singletons. As for this clone: Its target is unknown.

Specimen: PBMCs, collected from a glioma patient whose treatment included an IDH1 peptide vaccine. V gene TRBV5-1 combines with J gene TRBJ2-3; 10 bases are a match to TRBD1. The TCR was taken from a man under 40 with glioma. The CDR3 DNA follows: TGCGCCAGCAGTACCGGACAGGGGGGAGATACGCAGTATTTT. Amino acid sequence: CASSTGQGGDTQYF.